The 18 T cell receptor beta chains below all came from one sample that was sequenced in a study of T cell clonotyping in hematopoietic cell transplantation. Data came from immunoSEQ multiplex PCR; TCRdb stores just in-frame clones and leaves some out. Of some 6,300 clones in the sample, 75% to 85% were seen once. Specimen: peripheral blood mononuclear cells, collected 180 days after allogeneic stem cell transplant. The receptors derive from an older male patient who had an allogeneic stem cell transplant from an unrelated donor, so T cells may come from the graft donor. Some clones in this sample may be carry-over from other donors' samples.

The V gene is TRBV28, the J gene TRBJ2-6; D may be TRBD1 (6 bases). This CDR3 is 18 amino acids long. CDR1 and CDR2 (germline): MDHEN, SYDVKM. V was trimmed by 6 bases and J by 0 bases, leaving 18 bases between them. The DNA for the CDR3 is TGTGCCAGCAGGGTGACAGGTACCTTAAGCTCTGGGGCCAACGTCCTGACTTTC. It encodes CASRVTGTLSSGANVLTF.

This clone was seen just once. This chain connects TRBV4-1 to TRBJ2-7, with unresolved D. This CDR3 has 15 residues. Trimming pared 4 bases from V and 2 bases from J, leaving 15 bases between. Germline loops: CDR1 MGHRA, CDR2 YSYEKL. CDR3 region: CASSPLAAETYEQYF. The CDR3 DNA reads TGCGCCAGCAGCCCCCTGGCGGCGGAGACCTACGAGCAGTACTTC.

The chain combines TRBV27 with TRBJ2-7, with 7 bases lining up with TRBD1. V lost 5 bases, J lost 6 bases, and 16 bases stayed unmatched. CDR1 is MNHEY, CDR2 SMNVEV, per germline (reference sequence). CDR3 length: 16 amino acids. The CDR3 loop is CASSPLTGEFWVEQYF. The CDR3 DNA is TGTGCCAGCAGTCCTTTAACAGGGGAATTTTGGGTCGAGCAGTACTTC.

The V call is TRBV21-1, the J call TRBJ1-5; TRBD1, the table's D call, was not compared with the DNA. TRBV21-1 is a documented pseudogene. The CDR3 spans 14 residues. CDR3 in amino acids: CASSKDSRVQPQHF. The CDR3 DNA follows: TGTGCCAGCAGCAAAGATTCCAGGGTTCAGCCCCAGCATTTT.

This chain uses TRBV7-8 with TRBJ2-2, with a weak D call TRBD1 (5 bases). Trimming removed 1 base at V and 4 bases at J, with 7 bases between. The CDR3 is 14 residues long. Germline V lookup: CDR1 SGHVS, CDR2 FQNEAQ. CDR3 nucleotide sequence: TGTGCCAGCAGCTTAGTACAGGCCACCGGGGAGCTGTTTTTT. Amino acids: CASSLVQATGELFF. Complete variable domain (other parts from reference TRBV7-8 and TRBJ2-2): GAGVSQSPRYKVAKRGQDVALRCDPISGHVSLFWYQQALGQGPEFLTYFQNEAQLDKSGLPSDRFFAERPEGSVSTLKIQRTQQEDSAVYLCASSLVQATGELFFGEGSRLTVL.

The chain employs TRBV5-1 and TRBJ2-3; 9 nucleotides align to TRBD2. The length of the CDR3 is 16 residues. CDR1 SGHRS and CDR2 YFSETQ come from the germline V gene. V lost 0 bases and J lost 7; bases outside the gene matches: 9. This chain's CDR3 is CASSLAGGRAINTQYF. CDR3 sequence (DNA): TGCGCCAGCAGCTTGGCTGGCGGGAGGGCCATAAATACGCAGTATTTT.

The chain combines TRBV25-1 with TRBJ2-7; 7 bases are shared with TRBD1. This CDR3 region has 13 residues. With V trimmed by 4 bases and J by 2 bases, 2 bases remained unmatched. Looked up from germline, CDR1 is MGHDK and CDR2 is SYGVNS. As DNA, the CDR3 is TGTGCCAGCAGTGGGGACAGAGCCTACGAGCAGTACTTC. Translating gives CASSGDRAYEQYF.

This clone was observed a single time. V gene TRBV2 combines with J gene TRBJ1-1, with TRBD1 matching 9 bases. After removal of 6 bases from V and 5 bases from J, the junction contained 10 bases not matched to a gene. The CDR3 covers 15 residues. Looked up from germline, CDR1 is SNHLY and CDR2 is FYNNEI. The chain's CDR3 is CASRGRQGVRTEAFF. The CDR3 coding sequence is TGTGCCAGCAGGGGAAGACAGGGGGTAAGGACTGAAGCTTTCTTT.

This clone occurred a few times. V is TRBV27 and J is TRBJ2-7; no clear D gene. Between the trimmed V and J ends, which lost 5 bases and 2 bases, there was a span of 16 bases. The CDR3 has 15 residues. In germline, CDR1 is MNHEY, CDR2 SMNVEV (reference sequence). The CDR3 DNA reads TGTGCCAGCAGTCTGTATCCGGGCTTCACCTACGAGCAGTACTTC. Residues: CASSLYPGFTYEQYF.

J is TRBJ1-5 and V is TRBV25-1; D unclear. Germline CDR1 reads MGHDK; CDR2 reads SYGVNS. V was clipped by 1 base and J by 5 bases, with 9 bases between them. The CDR3 runs 14 residues. CDR3 sequence reads: CASSESGVDQPQHF. CDR3 coding DNA: TGTGCCAGCAGTGAATCTGGGGTGGATCAGCCCCAGCATTTT. Combining the CDR3 with reference TRBV25-1 and TRBJ1-5 gives the whole variable domain EADIYQTPRYLVIGTGKKITLECSQTMGHDKMYWYQQDPGMELHLIHYSYGVNSTEKGDLSSESTVSRIRTEHFPLTLESARPSHTSQYLCASSESGVDQPQHFGDGTRLSIL.

The rearrangement links TRBV11-3 to TRBJ2-7; no clear D. The CDR3 length is 12 residues. In germline, CDR1 is SGHNT, CDR2 YENEEA. V was trimmed by 0 bases and J by 4 bases, leaving 4 bases between them. The CDR3 region is CASSLEGYEQYF. CDR3 nucleotides: TGTGCCAGCAGCTTAGAAGGGTACGAGCAGTACTTC.

The V gene is TRBV19, the J gene TRBJ2-3; no firm D call. CDR3 length: 15 residues. Trimming removed 5 bases from V and 2 bases from J, with 14 bases in between. The germline gives CDR1 LNHDA, CDR2 SQIVND (reference sequence). The CDR3 region has the DNA TGTGCCAGTAGTCCCCGAAGGGTAGACACAGATACGCAGTATTTT. Encoded protein: CASSPRRVDTDTQYF.

V is TRBV2 and J is TRBJ1-2; tentatively, D is TRBD1 (6 bases). V was pared by 2 bases and J by 2 bases, with 9 bases between. CDR1 and CDR2 from the germline V gene are SNHLY and FYNNEI. The CDR3 covers 14 residues. This chain's CDR3 is CASSENRANYGYTF. The CDR3 coding sequence is TGTGCCAGCAGTGAAAACAGGGCGAACTATGGCTACACCTTC. Variable domain in full (rest from reference TRBV2 and TRBJ1-2): EPEVTQTPSHQVTQMGQEVILRCVPISNHLYFYWYRQILGQKVEFLVSFYNNEISEKSEIFDDQFSVERPDGSNFTLKIRSTKLEDSAMYFCASSENRANYGYTFGSGTRLTVV.

This clone showed up just a few times. The chain couples TRBV10-1 to TRBJ1-5; maybe TRBD1 (5 bases). Per the germline V gene, CDR1 is WNHNN and CDR2 is SYGVQD (reference sequence). The CDR3 is made up of 17 amino acids. The germline V and J ends were trimmed by 0 bases and 5 bases, with 17 bases remaining between them. The CDR3 is CASSESVGPGGYQPQHF. Here the CDR3 DNA reads TGCGCCAGCAGTGAGTCGGTGGGACCTGGCGGGTATCAGCCCCAGCATTTT.

The chain uses TRBV27 and TRBJ2-5; the match to TRBD2 covers 8 bases. Germline V CDR1 and CDR2: MNHEY, SMNVEV (reference sequence). V lost 2 bases to trimming and J lost 6 bases; unmatched junction nucleotides: 5. The CDR3 runs to 14 residues. The CDR3: CASSLSSGEKTQYF. CDR3 DNA sequence: TGTGCCAGCAGTTTAAGTAGCGGGGAGAAGACCCAGTACTTC.

The chain is built from TRBV5-1 and TRBJ1-2, with 7 bases matching TRBD1. V shed 2 bases and J 4 bases; nucleotides not matched to a gene: 5. The CDR3 is made up of 14 amino acids. Per the germline V gene, CDR1 is SGHRS and CDR2 is YFSETQ. The CDR3 DNA is TGCGCCAGCAGCTTTCGACAGGGAGGCTATGGCTACACCTTC. Translated, it gives CASSFRQGGYGYTF.

This rearrangement joins TRBV14 to TRBJ1-5, with a tentative D call TRBD1 (6 bases). The CDR3 totals 13 residues. Germline V gene sequence: CDR1 SGHDN, CDR2 FVKESK. V lost 4 bases to trimming and J lost 5 bases, with 9 bases between them. The CDR3 bases are TGTGCCAGCAGCCGGGACACCGATCAGCCCCAGCATTTT. Translating gives CASSRDTDQPQHF.

This clone was seen once. The J gene is TRBJ1-2, the V gene TRBV11-2; TRBD1 is a possible D gene (6 bases). Trimming stripped 5 bases from V and 2 bases from J, with 15 bases between. CDR3 length: 15 amino acids. Per the germline V gene, CDR1 is SGHAT and CDR2 is FQNNGV. DNA of the CDR3: TGTGCCAGCAGCGGTGGGGACACGGGGAACTATGGCTACACCTTC. Translated, it gives CASSGGDTGNYGYTF.